Listed below are T cell receptor beta chains from one sample, sequenced in a study of blood T cell repertoires in COVID-19. The method was immunoSEQ multiplex PCR; TCRdb's version includes in-frame clones alone and lacks a portion of them. The profile shows 250,000 to 300,000 clones, over 75% of them singletons. Sequencing was carried out using PBMCs or T cells enriched from blood (not recorded which). All receptors derive from a woman aged 45-65 years who had recovered from COVID-19. CDR3s include the opening cysteine and the closing phenylalanine or tryptophan. Fields, in order: V gene, D gene, J gene, clone size, CDR3 DNA, CDR3 protein. D genes are given only for firm matches. For some rows the clone size is stated as once, few or many, or as a class when expanded; others skip it.

v_gene: TRBV3-1/TRBV3-2
d_gene: TRBD2
j_gene: TRBJ2-1
abundance: NA
CDR3nt: TGTGCCAGCAGCCAAAGTAGCGGGAGAACCTACAATGAGCAGTTCTTC
CDR3aa: CASSQSSGRTYNEQFF

v_gene: TRBV13
d_gene: TRBD1
j_gene: TRBJ1-1
abundance: NA
CDR3nt: TGTGCCAGCAGCCACGACAGGGAAGGGCAAGTGAACACTGAAGCTTTCTTT
CDR3aa: CASSHDREGQVNTEAFF

v_gene: TRBV4-1
d_gene: TRBD1
j_gene: TRBJ1-4
abundance: NA
CDR3nt: TGCGCCAGCAGCTGGGACAGAACTAATGAAAAACTGTTTTTT
CDR3aa: CASSWDRTNEKLFF

v_gene: TRBV4-2
d_gene: NA
j_gene: TRBJ2-3
abundance: NA
CDR3nt: TGTGCCAGCAGCCAAGGTCGGGGTGGTGAAGATACGCAGTATTTT
CDR3aa: CASSQGRGGEDTQYF

v_gene: TRBV24-1
d_gene: NA
j_gene: TRBJ1-5
abundance: NA
CDR3nt: TGTGCCACCAGTGATACAAAGGGGAATCAGCCCCAGCATTTT
CDR3aa: CATSDTKGNQPQHF

v_gene: TRBV2
d_gene: TRBD1
j_gene: TRBJ2-7
abundance: NA
CDR3nt: TGTGCCAGCAGTGGAGATCCGGGACAGGGGGGGGCCTACGAGCAGTACTTC
CDR3aa: CASSGDPGQGGAYEQYF

v_gene: TRBV30
d_gene: TRBD1
j_gene: TRBJ1-1
abundance: NA
CDR3nt: TGTGCCTGGAGTGGGGACAGGGCCCCTGGGGCTTTCTTT
CDR3aa: CAWSGDRAPGAFF

v_gene: TRBV10-3
d_gene: NA
j_gene: TRBJ2-1
abundance: few
CDR3nt: TGTGCCATCAGTTCCGGGACACGTAGCTCCTACAATGAGCAGTTCTTC
CDR3aa: CAISSGTRSSYNEQFF

v_gene: TRBV18
d_gene: NA
j_gene: TRBJ2-6
abundance: NA
CDR3nt: TGTGCCAGCTCACCAGGGACTTCCTTGGTCCTGACTTTC
CDR3aa: CASSPGTSLVLTF

v_gene: TRBV28
d_gene: NA
j_gene: TRBJ2-1
abundance: NA
CDR3nt: TGTGCCAGCAGTCAACTTCTAGACAATGAGCAGTTCTTC
CDR3aa: CASSQLLDNEQFF

v_gene: TRBV19
d_gene: NA
j_gene: TRBJ2-5
abundance: NA
CDR3nt: TGTGCCAGTAGTACTCACCCCACCCTCGAAGCGGAGGAATCAGAGACCCAGTACTTC
CDR3aa: CASSTHPTLEAEESETQYF

v_gene: TRBV10-3
d_gene: TRBD1
j_gene: TRBJ1-1
abundance: NA
CDR3nt: TGTGCCATCAGTGACCCTTCAGACAGGGGCGGAAACACTGAAGCTTTCTTT
CDR3aa: CAISDPSDRGGNTEAFF

v_gene: TRBV28
d_gene: NA
j_gene: TRBJ2-2
abundance: NA
CDR3nt: TGTGCCAGTAGCGGCAGGGACACCGGGGAGCTGTTTTTT
CDR3aa: CASSGRDTGELFF

v_gene: TRBV28
d_gene: NA
j_gene: TRBJ2-7
abundance: many
CDR3nt: TGTGCCAGCAGTTCCACCCGGGGAGAAAGCTCCTACGAGCAGTACTTC
CDR3aa: CASSSTRGESSYEQYF

v_gene: TRBV28
d_gene: TRBD2
j_gene: TRBJ2-7
abundance: NA
CDR3nt: TGTGCCAGCAGTTCCCGGGCGGGAGGGCCTCCTTACGAGCAGTACTTC
CDR3aa: CASSSRAGGPPYEQYF

v_gene: TRBV6-4
d_gene: TRBD1
j_gene: TRBJ1-6
abundance: NA
CDR3nt: TGTGCCAGCAGTACGGGACAGATTAATTCACCCCTCCACTTT
CDR3aa: CASSTGQINSPLHF

v_gene: TRBV27
d_gene: NA
j_gene: TRBJ1-3
abundance: NA
CDR3nt: TGTGCCAGCAGTCCGAACCAAGGGGTGGGTGGAAACACCATATATTTT
CDR3aa: CASSPNQGVGGNTIYF

v_gene: TRBV7-8
d_gene: NA
j_gene: TRBJ1-2
abundance: NA
CDR3nt: TGTGCCAGCAGCTTGAATCAGGGGCAGGGCTACACCTTC
CDR3aa: CASSLNQGQGYTF

v_gene: TRBV27
d_gene: NA
j_gene: TRBJ2-7
abundance: NA
CDR3nt: TGTGCCAGCAGTTTACAGGGTACCTACGAGCAGTACTTC
CDR3aa: CASSLQGTYEQYF

v_gene: TRBV9
d_gene: NA
j_gene: TRBJ1-5
abundance: NA
CDR3nt: TGTGCCAGCAGCGTCTCGGTCCTCAATCAGCCCCAGCATTTT
CDR3aa: CASSVSVLNQPQHF

v_gene: TRBV2
d_gene: NA
j_gene: TRBJ1-6
abundance: NA
CDR3nt: TGTGCCAGCAGTGAAGGGACTGGCAGGACACCCCTCCACTTT
CDR3aa: CASSEGTGRTPLHF

v_gene: TRBV19
d_gene: TRBD1
j_gene: TRBJ1-2
abundance: NA
CDR3nt: TGTGCCAGTAGTCCACAGGGGGTAGGTGGCTACACCTTC
CDR3aa: CASSPQGVGGYTF

v_gene: TRBV29-1
d_gene: NA
j_gene: TRBJ1-5
abundance: NA
CDR3nt: TGCAGCGTTACGATTGATACAGCCTTCAATCAGCCCCAGCATTTT
CDR3aa: CSVTIDTAFNQPQHF

v_gene: TRBV2
d_gene: TRBD2
j_gene: TRBJ2-5
abundance: NA
CDR3nt: TGTGCCAGCAAAGAGGGGACTAGCGGGAGGGTGGAGACCCAGTACTTC
CDR3aa: CASKEGTSGRVETQYF

v_gene: TRBV7-9
d_gene: NA
j_gene: TRBJ1-3
abundance: NA
CDR3nt: TGTGCCAGCAGCCCGCCAGGCGCAAACTCTGGAAACACCATATATTTT
CDR3aa: CASSPPGANSGNTIYF

v_gene: TRBV7-3
d_gene: TRBD2
j_gene: TRBJ2-3
abundance: NA
CDR3nt: TGTGCCAGCAGCTTAAGCCCCAGGCTAGCGGGACGCACAGATACGCAGTATTTT
CDR3aa: CASSLSPRLAGRTDTQYF

v_gene: TRBV4-2
d_gene: TRBD2
j_gene: TRBJ2-1
abundance: NA
CDR3nt: TGTGCCAGCAGCCAAGAAAAACTAGCGGGAGTGGATGAGCAGTTCTTC
CDR3aa: CASSQEKLAGVDEQFF

v_gene: TRBV6-6
d_gene: TRBD1
j_gene: TRBJ2-7
abundance: NA
CDR3nt: TGTGCCAGCAGACGGTCCACAGGGGGGTCCGGCGAGCAGTACTTC
CDR3aa: CASRRSTGGSGEQYF

v_gene: TRBV7-8
d_gene: NA
j_gene: TRBJ2-4
abundance: NA
CDR3nt: TGTGCCAGCAGCTTAGCCCCCGGGGGTACCAAAAACATTCAGTACTTC
CDR3aa: CASSLAPGGTKNIQYF

v_gene: TRBV9
d_gene: TRBD1
j_gene: TRBJ2-4
abundance: NA
CDR3nt: TGTGCCAGCAGCCTAGGACAGGGGGCCACCATTCAGTACTTC
CDR3aa: CASSLGQGATIQYF

v_gene: TRBV15
d_gene: NA
j_gene: TRBJ2-1
abundance: NA
CDR3nt: TGTGCCACCAGCAGAGACCTTTTGGGGCTCTACAATGAGCAGTTCTTC
CDR3aa: CATSRDLLGLYNEQFF

v_gene: TRBV9
d_gene: NA
j_gene: TRBJ2-3
abundance: NA
CDR3nt: TGTGCCAGCAGCGAAGTAGCGGCCCCCTTTGGTACGCAGTATTTT
CDR3aa: CASSEVAAPFGTQYF

v_gene: TRBV2
d_gene: TRBD1
j_gene: TRBJ2-1
abundance: NA
CDR3nt: TGTGCCAGCACTATGCGGACAGGGGGCTCCAATGAGCAGTTCTTC
CDR3aa: CASTMRTGGSNEQFF

v_gene: TRBV3-1/TRBV3-2
d_gene: NA
j_gene: TRBJ1-2
abundance: NA
CDR3nt: TGTGCCAGCAGCCCCCGGGACACTCCGGGCTATGGCTACACCTTC
CDR3aa: CASSPRDTPGYGYTF

v_gene: TRBV18
d_gene: NA
j_gene: TRBJ2-2
abundance: NA
CDR3nt: TGTGCCAGCTCATCGAAGGCTAGCGACACCGGGGAGCTGTTTTTT
CDR3aa: CASSSKASDTGELFF

v_gene: TRBV7-9
d_gene: NA
j_gene: TRBJ1-5
abundance: NA
CDR3nt: TGTGCCAGCAGCTTAGGGCTCGGGGGACAGCCCCAGCATTTT
CDR3aa: CASSLGLGGQPQHF